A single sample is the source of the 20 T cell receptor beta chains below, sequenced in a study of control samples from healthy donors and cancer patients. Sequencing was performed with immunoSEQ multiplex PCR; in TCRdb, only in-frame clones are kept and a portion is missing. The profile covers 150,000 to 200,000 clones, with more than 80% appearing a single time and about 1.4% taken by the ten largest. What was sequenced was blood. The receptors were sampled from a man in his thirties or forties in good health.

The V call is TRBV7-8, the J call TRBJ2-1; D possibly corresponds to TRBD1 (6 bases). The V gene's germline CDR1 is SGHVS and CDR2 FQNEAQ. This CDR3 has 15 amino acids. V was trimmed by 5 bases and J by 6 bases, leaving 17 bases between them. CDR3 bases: TGTGCCAGCAGCCCCAGGGGCTCCGTTTCCAATGAGCAGTTCTTC. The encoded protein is CASSPRGSVSNEQFF.

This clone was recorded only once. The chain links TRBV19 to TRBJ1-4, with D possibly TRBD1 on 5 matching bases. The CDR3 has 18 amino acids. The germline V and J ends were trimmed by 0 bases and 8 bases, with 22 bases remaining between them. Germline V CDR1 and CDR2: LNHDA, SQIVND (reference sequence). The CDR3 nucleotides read TGTGCCAGTAGTATAGATTGGGTCTCGGGCAGGGTGAGGGAAAAACTGTTTTTT. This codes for CASSIDWVSGRVREKLFF.

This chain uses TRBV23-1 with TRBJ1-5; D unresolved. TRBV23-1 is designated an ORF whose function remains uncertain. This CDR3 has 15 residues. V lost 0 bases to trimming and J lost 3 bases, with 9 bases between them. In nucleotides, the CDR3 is TGCGCCAGCAGTCAATCTGGCGGACCCAATCAGCCCCAGCATTTT. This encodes CASSQSGGPNQPQHF.

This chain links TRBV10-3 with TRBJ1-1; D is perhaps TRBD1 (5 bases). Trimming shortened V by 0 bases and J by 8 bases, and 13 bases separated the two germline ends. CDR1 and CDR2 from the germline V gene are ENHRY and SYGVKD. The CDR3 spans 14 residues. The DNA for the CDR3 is TGTGCCATCAGTGAGTCGATTGGGGGGTCCGAAGCTTTCTTT. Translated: CAISESIGGSEAFF.

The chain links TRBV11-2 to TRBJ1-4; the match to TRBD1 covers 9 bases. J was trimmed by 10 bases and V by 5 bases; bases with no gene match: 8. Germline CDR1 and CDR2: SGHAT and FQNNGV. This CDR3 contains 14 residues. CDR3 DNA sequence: TGTGCCAGCAGCACAGACAGGGGGATAGGAAAACTGTTTTTT. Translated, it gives CASSTDRGIGKLFF.

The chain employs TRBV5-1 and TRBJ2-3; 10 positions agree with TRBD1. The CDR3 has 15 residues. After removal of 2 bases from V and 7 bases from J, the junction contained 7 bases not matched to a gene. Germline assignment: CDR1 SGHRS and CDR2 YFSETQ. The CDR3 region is CASSFGTGEVNTQYF. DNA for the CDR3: TGCGCCAGCAGCTTCGGGACAGGGGAAGTAAATACGCAGTATTTT. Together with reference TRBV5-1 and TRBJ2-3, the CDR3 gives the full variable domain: KAGVTQTPRYLIKTRGQQVTLSCSPISGHRSVSWYQQTPGQGLQFLFEYFSETQRNKGNFPGRFSGRQFSNSRSEMNVSTLELGDSALYLCASSFGTGEVNTQYFGPGTRLTVL.

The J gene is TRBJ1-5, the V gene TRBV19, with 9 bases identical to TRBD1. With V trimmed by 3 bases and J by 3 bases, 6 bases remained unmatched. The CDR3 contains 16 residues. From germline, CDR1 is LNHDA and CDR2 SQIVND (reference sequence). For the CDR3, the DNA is TGTGCCAGTAGTATGGACGGGACAGGGTTCAATCAGCCCCAGCATTTT. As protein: CASSMDGTGFNQPQHF.

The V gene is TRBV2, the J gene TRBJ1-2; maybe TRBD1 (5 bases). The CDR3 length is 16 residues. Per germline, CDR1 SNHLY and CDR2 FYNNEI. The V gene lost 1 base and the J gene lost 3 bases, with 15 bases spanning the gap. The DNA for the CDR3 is TGTGCCAGCAGTGAAGAAGGGGTGGCTCAATACTATGGCTACACCTTC. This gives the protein CASSEEGVAQYYGYTF.

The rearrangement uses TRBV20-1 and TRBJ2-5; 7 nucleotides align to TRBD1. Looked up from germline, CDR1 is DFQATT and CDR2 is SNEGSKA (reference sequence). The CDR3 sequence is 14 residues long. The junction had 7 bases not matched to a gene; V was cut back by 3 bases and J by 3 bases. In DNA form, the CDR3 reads TGCAGTGCTAGTCTAGGGACAGCTAAAGAGACCCAGTACTTC. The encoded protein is CSASLGTAKETQYF.

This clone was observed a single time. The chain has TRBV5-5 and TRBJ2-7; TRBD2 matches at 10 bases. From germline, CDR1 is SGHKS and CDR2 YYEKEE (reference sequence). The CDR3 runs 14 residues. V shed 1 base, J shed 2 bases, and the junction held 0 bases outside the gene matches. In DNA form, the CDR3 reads TGTGCCAGCAGCTTGACTAGCGGGGCCTACGAGCAGTACTTC. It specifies CASSLTSGAYEQYF.

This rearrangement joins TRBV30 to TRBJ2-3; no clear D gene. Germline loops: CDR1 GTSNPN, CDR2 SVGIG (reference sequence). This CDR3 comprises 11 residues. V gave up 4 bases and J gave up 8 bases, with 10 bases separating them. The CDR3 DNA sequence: TGTGCCTGGACTACCCAGAGTACGCAGTATTTT. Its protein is CAWTTQSTQYF.

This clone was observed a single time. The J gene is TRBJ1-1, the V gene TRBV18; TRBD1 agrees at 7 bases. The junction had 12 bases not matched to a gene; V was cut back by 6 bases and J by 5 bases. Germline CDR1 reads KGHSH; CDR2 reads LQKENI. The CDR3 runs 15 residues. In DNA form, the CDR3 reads TGTGCCAGCTCTCTAATAGAGGGGGCGCGGACTGAAGCTTTCTTT. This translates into CASSLIEGARTEAFF. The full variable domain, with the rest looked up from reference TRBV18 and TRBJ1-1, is NAGVMQNPRHLVRRRGQEARLRCSPMKGHSHVYWYRQLPEEGLKFMVYLQKENIIDESGMPKERFSAEFPKEGPSILRIQQVVRGDSAAYFCASSLIEGARTEAFFGQGTRLTVV.

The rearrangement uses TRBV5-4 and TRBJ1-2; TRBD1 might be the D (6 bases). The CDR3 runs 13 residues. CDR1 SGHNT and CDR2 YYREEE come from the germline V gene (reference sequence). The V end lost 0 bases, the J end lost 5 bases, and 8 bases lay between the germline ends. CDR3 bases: TGTGCCAGCAGCTTGGACAGGGAATATGGCTACACCTTC. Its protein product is CASSLDREYGYTF.

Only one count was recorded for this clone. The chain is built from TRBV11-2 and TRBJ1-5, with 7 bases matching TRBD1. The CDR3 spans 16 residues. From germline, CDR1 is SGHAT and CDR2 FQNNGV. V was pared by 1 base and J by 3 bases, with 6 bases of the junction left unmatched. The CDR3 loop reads CASSLVGTVTNQPQHF. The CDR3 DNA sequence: TGTGCCAGCAGCTTAGTGGGGACAGTCACCAATCAGCCCCAGCATTTT.

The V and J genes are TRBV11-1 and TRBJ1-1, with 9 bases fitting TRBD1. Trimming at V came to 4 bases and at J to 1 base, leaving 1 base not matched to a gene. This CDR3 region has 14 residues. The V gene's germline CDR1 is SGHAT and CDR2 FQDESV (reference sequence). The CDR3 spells CASSSGQGNTEAFF. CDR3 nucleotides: TGTGCCAGCAGCTCGGGACAGGGGAACACTGAAGCTTTCTTT.

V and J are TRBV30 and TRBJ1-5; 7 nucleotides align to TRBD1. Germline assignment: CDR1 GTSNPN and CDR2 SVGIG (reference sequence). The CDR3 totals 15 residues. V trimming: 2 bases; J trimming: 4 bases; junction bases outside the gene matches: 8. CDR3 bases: TGTGCCTGGAGTCGGGAGACAGGGAGGAATCAGCCCCAGCATTTT. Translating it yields CAWSRETGRNQPQHF.

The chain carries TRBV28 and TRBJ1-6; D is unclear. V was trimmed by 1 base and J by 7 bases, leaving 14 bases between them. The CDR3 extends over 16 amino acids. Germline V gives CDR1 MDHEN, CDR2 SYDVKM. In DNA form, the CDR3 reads TGTGCCAGCAGTTTATCGGTTGGCAGGCCCAATTCACCCCTCCACTTT. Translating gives CASSLSVGRPNSPLHF.

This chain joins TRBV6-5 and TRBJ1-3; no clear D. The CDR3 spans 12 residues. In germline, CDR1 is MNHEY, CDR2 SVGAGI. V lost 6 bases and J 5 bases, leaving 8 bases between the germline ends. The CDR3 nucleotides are TGTGCCAGCAGCAGAGACAGAAACACCATATATTTT. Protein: CASSRDRNTIYF.

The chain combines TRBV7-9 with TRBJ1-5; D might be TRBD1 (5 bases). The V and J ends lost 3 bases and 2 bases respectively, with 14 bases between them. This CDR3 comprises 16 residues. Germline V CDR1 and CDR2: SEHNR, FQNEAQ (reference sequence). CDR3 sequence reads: CASSFAFQGGNQPQHF. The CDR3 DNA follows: TGTGCCAGCAGCTTCGCATTTCAGGGCGGCAATCAGCCCCAGCATTTT.

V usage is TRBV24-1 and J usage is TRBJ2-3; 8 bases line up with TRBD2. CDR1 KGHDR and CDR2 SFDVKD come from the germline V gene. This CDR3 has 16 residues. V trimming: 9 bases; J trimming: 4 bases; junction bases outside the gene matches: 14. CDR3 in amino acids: CATGRGGAGGADTQYF. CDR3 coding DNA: TGTGCCACCGGCCGGGGTGGGGCGGGAGGAGCAGATACGCAGTATTTT.